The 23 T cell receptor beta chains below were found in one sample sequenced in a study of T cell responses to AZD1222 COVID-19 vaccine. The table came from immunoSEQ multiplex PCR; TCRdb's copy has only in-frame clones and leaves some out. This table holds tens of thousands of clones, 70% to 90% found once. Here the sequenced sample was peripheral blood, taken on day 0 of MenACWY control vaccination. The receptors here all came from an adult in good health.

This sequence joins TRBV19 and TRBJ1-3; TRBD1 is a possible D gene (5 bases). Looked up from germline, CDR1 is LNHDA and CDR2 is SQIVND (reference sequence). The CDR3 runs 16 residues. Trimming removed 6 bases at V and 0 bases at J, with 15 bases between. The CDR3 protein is CASSPNGGNSGNTIYF. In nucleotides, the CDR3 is TGTGCCAGTAGCCCTAACGGGGGAAACTCTGGAAACACCATATATTTT.

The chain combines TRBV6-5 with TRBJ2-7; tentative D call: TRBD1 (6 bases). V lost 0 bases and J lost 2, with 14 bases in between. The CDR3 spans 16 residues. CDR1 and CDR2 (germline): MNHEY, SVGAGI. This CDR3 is CASSYSSSTGTYEQYF. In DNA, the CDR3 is TGTGCCAGCAGTTACTCCTCCTCGACAGGTACCTACGAGCAGTACTTC.

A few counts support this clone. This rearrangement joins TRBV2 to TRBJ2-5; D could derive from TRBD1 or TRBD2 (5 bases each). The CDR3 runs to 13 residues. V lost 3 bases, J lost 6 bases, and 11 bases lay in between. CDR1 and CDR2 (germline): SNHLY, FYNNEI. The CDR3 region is CASSELEGKTQYF. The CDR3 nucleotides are TGTGCCAGCAGTGAGCTTGAGGGGAAGACCCAGTACTTC.

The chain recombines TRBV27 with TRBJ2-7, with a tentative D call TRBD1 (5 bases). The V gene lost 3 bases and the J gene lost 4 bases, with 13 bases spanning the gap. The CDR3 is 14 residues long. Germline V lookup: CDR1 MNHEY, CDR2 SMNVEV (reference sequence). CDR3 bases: TGTGCCAGCAGTTTGGCCCAGGGTTGGTACGAGCAGTACTTC. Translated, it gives CASSLAQGWYEQYF.

The CDR3 DNA sequence: TGTGCCAGCTCACCTCAAGAGACCCAGTACTTC. Residues: CASSPQETQYF. The rearrangement joins TRBV18 to TRBJ2-5, with D unclear. Germline lookup yields CDR1 KGHSH and CDR2 LQKENI. V was clipped by 3 bases and J by 2 bases, with 1 base between them. This CDR3 contains 11 residues.

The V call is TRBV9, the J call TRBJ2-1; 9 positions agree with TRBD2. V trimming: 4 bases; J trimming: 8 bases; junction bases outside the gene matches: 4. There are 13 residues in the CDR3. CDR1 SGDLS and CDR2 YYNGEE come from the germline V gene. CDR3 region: CASSISGGYEQFF. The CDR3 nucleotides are TGTGCCAGCAGCATTAGCGGGGGATATGAGCAGTTCTTC.

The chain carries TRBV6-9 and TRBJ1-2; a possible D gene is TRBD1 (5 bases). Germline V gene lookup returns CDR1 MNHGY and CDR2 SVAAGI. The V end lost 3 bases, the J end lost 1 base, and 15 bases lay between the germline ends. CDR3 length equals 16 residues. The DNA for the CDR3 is TGTGCCAGCAGTTACCCTTCGAGGACATTTAACTATGGCTACACCTTC. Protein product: CASSYPSRTFNYGYTF.

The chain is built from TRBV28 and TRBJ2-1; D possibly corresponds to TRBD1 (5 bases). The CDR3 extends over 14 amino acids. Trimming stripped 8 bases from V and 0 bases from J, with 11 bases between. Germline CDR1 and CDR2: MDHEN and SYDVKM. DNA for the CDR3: TGTGCCAGCTGGGGCCCGAACTCCTACAATGAGCAGTTCTTC. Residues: CASWGPNSYNEQFF. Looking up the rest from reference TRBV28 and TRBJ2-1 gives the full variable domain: DVKVTQSSRYLVKRTGEKVFLECVQDMDHENMFWYRQDPGLGLRLIYFSYDVKMKEKGDIPEGYSVSREKKERFSLILESASTNQTSMYLCASWGPNSYNEQFFGPGTRLTVL.

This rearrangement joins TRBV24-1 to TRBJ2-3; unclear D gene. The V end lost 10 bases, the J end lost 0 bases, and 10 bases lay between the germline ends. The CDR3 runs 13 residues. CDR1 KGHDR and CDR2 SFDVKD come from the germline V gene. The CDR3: CATDGTSTDTQYF. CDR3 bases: TGTGCCACAGACGGAACTAGCACAGATACGCAGTATTTT.

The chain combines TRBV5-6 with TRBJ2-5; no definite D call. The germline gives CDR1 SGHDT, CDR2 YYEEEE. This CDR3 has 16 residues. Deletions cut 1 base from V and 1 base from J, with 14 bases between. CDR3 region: CASSLPGIGSQETQYF. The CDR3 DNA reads TGTGCCAGCAGCTTGCCCGGCATTGGGTCCCAAGAGACCCAGTACTTC.

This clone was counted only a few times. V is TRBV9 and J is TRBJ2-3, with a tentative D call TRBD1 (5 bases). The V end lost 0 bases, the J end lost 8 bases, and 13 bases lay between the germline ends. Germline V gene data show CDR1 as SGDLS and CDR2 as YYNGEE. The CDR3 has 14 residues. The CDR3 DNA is TGTGCCAGCAGCGTAGAGGGGCCGCTCAGTACGCAGTATTTT. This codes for CASSVEGPLSTQYF. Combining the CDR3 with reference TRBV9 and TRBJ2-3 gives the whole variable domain DSGVTQTPKHLITATGQRVTLRCSPRSGDLSVYWYQQSLDQGLQFLIQYYNGEERAKGNILERFSAQQFPDLHSELNLSSLELGDSALYFCASSVEGPLSTQYFGPGTRLTVL.

The CDR3 DNA sequence: TGTGCCAGCAGCCAAGAAGGGACAGGTAGCACAGATACGCAGTATTTT. Amino acid sequence: CASSQEGTGSTDTQYF. J is TRBJ2-3 and V is TRBV4-2; 8 bases map to TRBD1. V dropped 0 bases and J dropped 0; count of bases not matched to a gene: 2. Germline V gives CDR1 LGHNA, CDR2 YNFKEQ. The CDR3 is made up of 16 amino acids.

In nucleotides, the CDR3 is TGTGCCAGCAGCTTTAAGGGGAGGGATACTGAAGCTTTCTTT. Encoded protein: CASSFKGRDTEAFF. The V call is TRBV5-4, the J call TRBJ1-1; tentatively, D is TRBD1 (5 bases). The CDR3 covers 14 residues. Deletions cut 2 bases from V and 5 bases from J, with 13 bases between. Germline V CDR1 and CDR2: SGHNT, YYREEE (reference sequence).

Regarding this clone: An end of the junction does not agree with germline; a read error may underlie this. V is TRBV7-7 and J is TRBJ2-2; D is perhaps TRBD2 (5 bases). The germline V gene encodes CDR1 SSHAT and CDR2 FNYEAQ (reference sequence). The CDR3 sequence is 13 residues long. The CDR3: CASSLAGTGELFF. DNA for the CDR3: TGTGCTAGCAGCTTGGCGGGCACCGGGGAGCTGTTTTTT.

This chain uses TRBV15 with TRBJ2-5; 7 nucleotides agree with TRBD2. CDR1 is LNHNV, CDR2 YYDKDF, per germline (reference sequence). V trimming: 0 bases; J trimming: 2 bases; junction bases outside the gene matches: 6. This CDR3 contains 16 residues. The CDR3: CATSRDGGLLQETQYF. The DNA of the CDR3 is TGTGCCACCAGCAGAGACGGGGGGTTGTTACAAGAGACCCAGTACTTC.

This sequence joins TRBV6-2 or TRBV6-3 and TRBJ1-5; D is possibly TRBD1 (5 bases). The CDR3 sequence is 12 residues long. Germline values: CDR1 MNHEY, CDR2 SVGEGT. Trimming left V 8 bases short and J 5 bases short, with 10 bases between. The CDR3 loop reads CASCQGHQPQHF. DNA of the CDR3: TGTGCCAGCTGCCAGGGACATCAGCCCCAGCATTTT.

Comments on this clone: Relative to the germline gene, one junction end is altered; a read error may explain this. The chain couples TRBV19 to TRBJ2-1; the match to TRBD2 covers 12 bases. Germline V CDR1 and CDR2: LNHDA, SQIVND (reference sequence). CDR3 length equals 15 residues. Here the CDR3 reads CASIIAASGGGEQFF. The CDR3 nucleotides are TGTGCCAGTATTATAGCGGCTAGCGGGGGGGGTGAGCAGTTCTTC.

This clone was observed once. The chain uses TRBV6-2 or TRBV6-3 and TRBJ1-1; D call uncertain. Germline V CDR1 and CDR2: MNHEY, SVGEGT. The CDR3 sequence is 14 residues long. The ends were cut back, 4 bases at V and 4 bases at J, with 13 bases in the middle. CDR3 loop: CASSWQGFVTEAFF. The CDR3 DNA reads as TGTGCCAGCAGTTGGCAAGGGTTCGTCACTGAAGCTTTCTTT.

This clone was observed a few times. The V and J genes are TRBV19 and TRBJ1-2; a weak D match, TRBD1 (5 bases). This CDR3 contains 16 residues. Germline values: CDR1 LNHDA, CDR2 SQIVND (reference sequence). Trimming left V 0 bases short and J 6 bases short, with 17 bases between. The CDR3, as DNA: TGTGCCAGTAGTATAGATGTTACGGGGCTAGTTGATGGCTACACCTTC. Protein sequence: CASSIDVTGLVDGYTF.

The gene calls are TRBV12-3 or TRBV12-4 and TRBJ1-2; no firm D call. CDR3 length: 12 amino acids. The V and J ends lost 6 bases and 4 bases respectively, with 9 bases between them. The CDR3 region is CASSKNIYGYTF. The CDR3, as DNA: TGTGCCAGCAGCAAGAACATCTATGGCTACACCTTC.

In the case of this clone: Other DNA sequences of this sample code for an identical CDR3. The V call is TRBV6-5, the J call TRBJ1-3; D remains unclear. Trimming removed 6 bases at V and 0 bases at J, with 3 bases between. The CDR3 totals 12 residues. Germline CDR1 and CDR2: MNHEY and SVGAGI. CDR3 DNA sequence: TGTGCCAGCAGGGGCTCTGGAAACACCATATATTTT. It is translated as CASRGSGNTIYF.

The CDR3 nucleotides read TGTGCCAGCAGCCCCCTGGGGAGGGGAAACCTCCACTTT. It translates to CASSPLGRGNLHF. The J gene is TRBJ1-6, the V gene TRBV9; D may be TRBD1 (5 bases). Germline values: CDR1 SGDLS, CDR2 YYNGEE. This CDR3 contains 13 residues. The V end was cut by 4 bases, the J end by 15 bases, with 17 bases between.

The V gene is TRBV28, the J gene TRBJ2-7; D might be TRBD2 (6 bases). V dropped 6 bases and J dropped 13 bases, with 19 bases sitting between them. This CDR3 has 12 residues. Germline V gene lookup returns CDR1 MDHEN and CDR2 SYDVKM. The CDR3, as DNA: TGTGCCAGCAGCCGAGGGACTGGCGGACTATACTTC. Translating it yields CASSRGTGGLYF.